This is a list of T cell receptor beta chains from one sample in a study of T cells in tumors after PD-1 blockade. Clones were sequenced by immunoSEQ multiplex PCR, and TCRdb holds only the in-frame ones, with some missing. The sample has 34,000 or so clones; 73% are singletons. Source: PBMCs, taken after anti-PD-1 treatment. These receptor sequences come from a human donor with basal cell carcinoma. The CDR3 runs from the conserved cysteine through the conserved F or W. D genes are given only for firm matches. Not all rows give a size; the values are once, few, many and, for expanded clones, a class.

d_call clone_size j_call v_call cdr3_aa cdr3_nt
NA NA TRBJ1-2 TRBV6-4 CASRTSGFGGYGYTF TGTGCCAGCAGAACATCGGGATTCGGGGGCTATGGCTACACCTTC
TRBD1 NA TRBJ2-7 TRBV5-6 CASSLGDRATYEQYF TGTGCCAGCAGCTTGGGGGACAGGGCAACCTACGAGCAGTACTTC
TRBD2 NA TRBJ2-7 TRBV3-1/TRBV3-2 CASSQVASGRTYEQYF TGTGCCAGCAGCCAAGTGGCTAGCGGGAGAACCTACGAGCAGTACTTC
TRBD2 once TRBJ2-1 TRBV9 CASSPGLATYEQFF TGTGCCAGCAGCCCGGGACTAGCGACGTACGAGCAGTTCTTC
NA NA TRBJ1-2 TRBV5-6 CASSLVVGGSGYTF TGTGCCAGCAGCTTGGTGGTGGGTGGAAGTGGCTACACCTTC
NA NA TRBJ1-2 TRBV19 CASSAEPRGYTF TGTGCCAGTAGTGCAGAACCTAGGGGCTACACCTTC
TRBD1 NA TRBJ1-1 TRBV20-1 CSASRQGARRNTEAFF TGCAGTGCTAGTCGCCAGGGGGCTAGAAGGAACACTGAAGCTTTCTTT
TRBD2 NA TRBJ2-5 TRBV25-1 CASSEWLAGGETQYF TGTGCCAGCAGTGAATGGCTAGCGGGAGGTGAGACCCAGTACTTC
NA NA TRBJ2-2 TRBV1 CTSSQDRGAGGPSPGNTGELFF TGCACCAGCAGCCAAGATCGCGGGGCGGGAGGGCCCTCACCGGGGAACACCGGGGAGCTGTTTTTT
NA NA TRBJ2-7 TRBV7-8 CASSLGGGGGAEQYF TGTGCCAGCAGCTTAGGGGGAGGGGGCGGGGCCGAGCAGTACTTC
TRBD1 NA TRBJ1-2 TRBV2 CASTQTGEYGYTF TGTGCCAGCACCCAGACAGGGGAATATGGCTACACCTTC
NA once TRBJ2-3 TRBV7-3 CASSSIDGGNMYTQYF TGTGCCAGCAGCTCGATTGACGGGGGCAATATGTATACGCAGTATTTT
NA NA TRBJ1-6 TRBV28 CASSREGGAVSPLHF TGTGCCAGCAGCCGGGAAGGGGGGGCGGTTTCACCCCTCCACTTT
TRBD2 NA TRBJ2-3 TRBV4-2 CASSPPAVAGEWDTQYF TGTGCCAGCAGCCCTCCCGCGGTAGCGGGGGAATGGGATACGCAGTATTTT
TRBD1 few TRBJ1-4 TRBV27 CAKRGTGVVEKLFF TGTGCCAAACGGGGGACAGGGGTTGTTGAAAAACTGTTTTTT
TRBD1 few TRBJ1-2 TRBV25-1 CASSADRGILDGYTF TGTGCCAGCAGTGCCGACAGGGGAATATTAGATGGCTACACCTTC
NA once TRBJ1-2 TRBV19 CASSKLTVNYGYTF TGTGCCAGTAGTAAACTGACTGTTAACTATGGCTACACCTTC
TRBD2 NA TRBJ2-3 TRBV28 CASSRLTSGRPDTQYF TGTGCCAGCAGCCGACTGACTAGCGGGAGGCCCGATACGCAGTATTTT
NA NA TRBJ2-2 TRBV18 CASSPVRGRDTGELFF TGTGCCAGCTCACCAGTCCGAGGGCGCGACACCGGGGAGCTGTTTTTT
NA NA TRBJ2-1 TRBV7-2 CASSLSGGASSYNEQFF TGTGCCAGCAGCTTATCTGGCGGCGCTAGCTCCTACAATGAGCAGTTCTTC
NA NA TRBJ1-5 TRBV19 CASSISSNQPQHF TGTGCCAGTAGTATCAGTAGCAATCAGCCCCAGCATTTT
NA NA TRBJ1-2 TRBV5-4 CASSQDSGIYGYTF TGTGCCAGCAGTCAGGACAGTGGCATCTATGGCTACACCTTC
NA few TRBJ2-7 TRBV7-2 CASSLTQGPHEQYF TGTGCCAGCAGCTTAACGCAGGGTCCCCACGAGCAGTACTTC
TRBD1 NA TRBJ2-3 TRBV5-1 CASSLDRGGTDTQYF TGCGCCAGCAGCTTAGACAGGGGTGGGACAGATACGCAGTATTTT
NA NA TRBJ2-3 TRBV2 CASRAQGSGADTQYF TGTGCCAGCAGGGCTCAGGGGTCTGGCGCAGATACGCAGTATTTT
NA NA TRBJ2-5 TRBV6-6 CASGQGKGETQYF TGTGCCAGCGGCCAGGGAAAGGGCGAGACCCAGTACTTC
NA NA TRBJ1-1 TRBV7-8 CASSLTAHFLANTEAFF TGTGCCAGCAGCTTAACGGCGCACTTTCTGGCGAACACTGAAGCTTTCTTT
TRBD1 few TRBJ1-6 TRBV11-1 CASSQDRRNNSPLHF TGTGCCAGCAGCCAGGACAGGCGTAATAATTCACCCCTCCACTTT
TRBD1 NA TRBJ1-1 TRBV28 CASTLGGRRAFF TGTGCCAGCACCCTAGGGGGCCGACGAGCTTTCTTT
NA NA TRBJ2-2 TRBV9 CASSSPARGYTGELFF TGTGCCAGCAGCTCCCCGGCCCGGGGGTACACCGGGGAGCTGTTTTTT
NA NA TRBJ2-7 TRBV18 CASSPPTISEQYF TGTGCCAGCTCACCACCGACGATATCCGAGCAGTACTTC
NA NA TRBJ2-2 TRBV3-1/TRBV3-2 CASSQDKETGELFF TGTGCCAGCAGCCAAGATAAGGAGACCGGGGAGCTGTTTTTT
TRBD1 NA TRBJ1-2 TRBV24-1 CATNVPGQHYGYTF TGTGCCACTAACGTACCGGGACAGCACTATGGCTACACCTTC
NA few TRBJ2-7 TRBV5-1 CASSPDGTYEQYF TGCGCCAGCAGCCCAGACGGGACCTACGAGCAGTACTTC
TRBD2 once TRBJ2-2 TRBV3-1/TRBV3-2 CASSQFHSGRAFTGELFF TGTGCCAGCAGCCAATTCCATAGCGGGAGGGCCTTCACCGGGGAGCTGTTTTTT
NA NA TRBJ1-5 TRBV30 CAWSVRGGQPQHF TGTGCCTGGAGTGTGAGGGGGGGACAGCCCCAGCATTTT
NA NA TRBJ1-6 TRBV9 CASSVEVEPLGNSPLHF TGTGCCAGCAGCGTAGAAGTTGAGCCTCTGGGAAATTCACCCCTCCACTTT
NA many TRBJ1-3 TRBV7-2 CASSQSGLPSSGNTIYF TGTGCCAGCAGCCAATCGGGACTCCCGAGCTCTGGAAACACCATATATTTT
NA NA TRBJ1-6 TRBV9 CASSTRPGAPLHF TGTGCCAGCAGCACCCGGCCGGGGGCACCCCTCCACTTT
NA few TRBJ2-2 TRBV21-1 CASSKAGRVSGELFF TGTGCCAGCAGCAAAGCTGGGCGGGTCAGCGGGGAGCTGTTTTTT
TRBD2 NA TRBJ2-1 TRBV5-5 CASSPGLAGANEQFF TGTGCCAGCAGCCCGGGACTAGCGGGAGCCAACGAGCAGTTCTTC
NA once TRBJ2-3 TRBV19 CASSIGGLRTDTQYF TGTGCCAGTAGTATAGGTGGGCTGCGCACAGATACGCAGTATTTT
NA NA TRBJ1-2 TRBV19 CASSMDGAYGYTF TGTGCCAGTAGTATGGACGGAGCCTATGGCTACACCTTC
TRBD1 NA TRBJ1-3 TRBV2 CASSGTGNSGNTIYF TGTGCCAGCAGTGGGACAGGGAATTCTGGAAACACCATATATTTT
NA NA TRBJ1-1 TRBV12-3/TRBV12-4 CASSLRGGPEAFF TGTGCCAGCAGTCTGCGGGGAGGTCCTGAAGCTTTCTTT
NA NA TRBJ2-3 TRBV5-4 CASRFGNAANTQYF TGTGCCAGCAGATTTGGGAATGCCGCAAATACGCAGTATTTT
TRBD1 NA TRBJ1-1 TRBV6-2/TRBV6-3 CASSYSRRQGHTEAFF TGTGCCAGCAGTTACTCGAGGAGACAGGGGCACACTGAAGCTTTCTTT
NA NA TRBJ2-2 TRBV6-2/TRBV6-3 CASSYSVTSSSTGELFF TGTGCCAGCAGTTACTCTGTGACCTCGTCGAGCACCGGGGAGCTGTTTTTT
NA NA TRBJ1-1 TRBV6-5 CASSYYEGNTEAFF TGTGCCAGCAGTTACTATGAGGGGAACACTGAAGCTTTCTTT
NA few TRBJ2-2 TRBV30 CAWTGNTGELFF TGTGCCTGGACCGGAAACACCGGGGAGCTGTTTTTT
TRBD2 NA TRBJ2-3 TRBV14 CASSHLSPSGTPDTQYF TGTGCCAGCAGCCATTTGTCGCCTAGCGGGACCCCAGATACGCAGTATTTT
TRBD2 NA TRBJ2-5 TRBV10-3 CAISGTSGTETQYF TGTGCCATCAGTGGGACTAGCGGGACGGAGACCCAGTACTTC
NA NA TRBJ2-2 TRBV24-1 CATSDPSVGSGGKTGELFF TGTGCCACCAGTGATCCAAGCGTGGGAAGTGGAGGAAAGACCGGGGAGCTGTTTTTT
TRBD2 few TRBJ2-7 TRBV7-2 CASSLVGLHYEQYF TGTGCCAGCAGCTTAGTGGGACTACATTACGAGCAGTACTTC